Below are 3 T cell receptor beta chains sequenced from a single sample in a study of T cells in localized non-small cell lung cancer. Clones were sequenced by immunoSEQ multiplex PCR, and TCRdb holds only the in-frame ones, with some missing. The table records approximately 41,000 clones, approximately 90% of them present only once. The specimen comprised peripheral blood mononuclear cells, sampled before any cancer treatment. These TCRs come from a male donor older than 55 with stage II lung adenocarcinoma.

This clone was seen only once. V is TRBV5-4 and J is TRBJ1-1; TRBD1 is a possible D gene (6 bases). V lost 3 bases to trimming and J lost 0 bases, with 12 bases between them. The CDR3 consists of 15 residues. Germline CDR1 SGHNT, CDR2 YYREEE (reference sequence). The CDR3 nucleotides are TGTGCCAGCAGCTCCCAGACAGGATTGAACACTGAAGCTTTCTTT. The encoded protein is CASSSQTGLNTEAFF.

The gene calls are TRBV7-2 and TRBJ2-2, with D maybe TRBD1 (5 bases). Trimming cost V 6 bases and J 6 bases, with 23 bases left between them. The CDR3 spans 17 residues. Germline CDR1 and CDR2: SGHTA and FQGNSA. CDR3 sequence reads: CASRKDKGVLGAGELFF. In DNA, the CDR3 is TGTGCCAGCAGGAAAGATAAAGGGGTATTGGGCGCCGGGGAGCTGTTTTTT.

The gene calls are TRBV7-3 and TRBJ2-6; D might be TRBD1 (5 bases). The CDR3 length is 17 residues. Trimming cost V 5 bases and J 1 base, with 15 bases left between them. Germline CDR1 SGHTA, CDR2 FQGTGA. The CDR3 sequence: CASSLNRAGSGANVLTF. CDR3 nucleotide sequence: TGTGCCAGCAGCCTAAATCGGGCAGGGTCTGGGGCCAACGTCCTGACTTTC.